These 4 T cell receptor beta chains originate from one sample sequenced in a study of blood T cells in healthy people across ages. A second roughly 7 to 12 cycle PCR used barcoded and J-beta primers. TCRdb reanalysed the 5' RACE reads using MiXCR and keeps one entry per CDR3 protein. The sample carries approximately 1.5 million distinct CDR3 sequences, roughly 30% recorded once. Sequences were obtained from blood. These receptors were obtained from a woman aged 25 to 39 in good health.

The rearrangement links TRBV20-1 to TRBJ2-5, with D perhaps being TRBD1 or TRBD2 (5 bases each). Germline V lookup: CDR1 DFQATT, CDR2 SNEGSKA (reference sequence). This CDR3 has 15 amino acids. V dropped 0 bases and J dropped 1 base, with 12 bases sitting between them. The CDR3 loop reads CSARDGTRTQETQYF. The DNA of the CDR3 is TGCAGTGCTAGAGATGGGACGAGAACCCAAGAGACCCAGTACTTC.

The gene calls are TRBV13 and TRBJ2-3, with 8 bases fitting TRBD2. CDR1 is PRHDT, CDR2 FYEKMQ, per germline (reference sequence). The CDR3 is 14 amino acids. After removal of 6 bases from V and 6 bases from J, the junction contained 8 bases not matched to a gene. The CDR3 here is CASSILAGRDTQYF. The DNA of the CDR3 is TGTGCCAGCAGTATTCTAGCGGGCCGGGATACGCAGTATTTT.

CDR3 bases: TGCAGTGCCTTCAATGGCTACACCTTC. It yields the protein CSAFNGYTF. This chain links TRBV20-1 with TRBJ1-2; no clear D. V shed 6 bases and J shed 6 bases, with 5 bases lying between them. The CDR3 extends over 9 amino acids. Looked up from germline, CDR1 is DFQATT and CDR2 is SNEGSKA (reference sequence).

The chain recombines TRBV5-1 with TRBJ2-5; D remains ambiguous. Germline V gene lookup returns CDR1 SGHRS and CDR2 YFSETQ. V lost 0 bases and J 1 base, leaving 13 bases between the germline ends. This CDR3 contains 16 residues. The CDR3 region is CASSLDWRSPQETQYF. DNA of the CDR3: TGCGCCAGCAGCTTGGATTGGCGGAGCCCCCAAGAGACCCAGTACTTC.